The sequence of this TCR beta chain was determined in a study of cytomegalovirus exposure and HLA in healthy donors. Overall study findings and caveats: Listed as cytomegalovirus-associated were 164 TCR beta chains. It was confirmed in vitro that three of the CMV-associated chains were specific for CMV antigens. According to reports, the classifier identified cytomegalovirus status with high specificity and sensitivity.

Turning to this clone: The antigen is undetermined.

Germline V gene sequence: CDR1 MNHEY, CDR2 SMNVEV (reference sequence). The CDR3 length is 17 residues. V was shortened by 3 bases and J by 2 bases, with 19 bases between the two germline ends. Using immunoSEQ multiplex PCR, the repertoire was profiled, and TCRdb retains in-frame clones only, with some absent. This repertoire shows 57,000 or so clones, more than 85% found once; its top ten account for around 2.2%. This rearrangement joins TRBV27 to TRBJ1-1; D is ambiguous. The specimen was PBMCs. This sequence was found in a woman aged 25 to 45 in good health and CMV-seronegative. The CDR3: CASSFSPFTAKNTEAFF. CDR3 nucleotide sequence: TGTGCCAGCAGTTTCTCCCCGTTCACAGCTAAAAACACTGAAGCTTTCTTT.